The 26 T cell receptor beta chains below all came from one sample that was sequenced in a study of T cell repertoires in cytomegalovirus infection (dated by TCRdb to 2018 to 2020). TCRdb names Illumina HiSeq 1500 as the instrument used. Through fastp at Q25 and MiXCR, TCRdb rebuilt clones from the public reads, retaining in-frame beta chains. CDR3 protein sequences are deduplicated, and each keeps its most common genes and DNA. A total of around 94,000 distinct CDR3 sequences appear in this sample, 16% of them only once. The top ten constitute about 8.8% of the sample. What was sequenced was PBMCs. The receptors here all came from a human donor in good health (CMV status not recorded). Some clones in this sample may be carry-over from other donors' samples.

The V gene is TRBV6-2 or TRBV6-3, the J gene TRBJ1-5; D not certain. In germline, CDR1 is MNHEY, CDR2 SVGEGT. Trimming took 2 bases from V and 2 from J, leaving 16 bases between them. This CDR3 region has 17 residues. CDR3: CASSYGGGSPRNQPQHF. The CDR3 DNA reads TGTGCCAGCAGTTACGGTGGTGGTTCCCCCCGCAATCAGCCCCAGCATTTT.

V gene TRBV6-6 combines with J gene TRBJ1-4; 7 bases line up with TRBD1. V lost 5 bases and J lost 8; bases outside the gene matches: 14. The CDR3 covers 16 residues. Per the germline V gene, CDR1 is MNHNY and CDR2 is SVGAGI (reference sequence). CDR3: CASSRQGAVGGEKLFF. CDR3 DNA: TGTGCCAGCAGTCGACAGGGTGCTGTCGGAGGAGAAAAACTGTTTTTT.

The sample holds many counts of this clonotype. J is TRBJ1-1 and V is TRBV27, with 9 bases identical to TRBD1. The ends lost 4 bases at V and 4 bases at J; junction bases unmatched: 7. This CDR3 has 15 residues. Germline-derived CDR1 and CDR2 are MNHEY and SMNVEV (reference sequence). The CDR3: CASSWTGAESTEAFF. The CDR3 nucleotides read TGTGCCAGCAGTTGGACAGGGGCGGAGAGCACTGAAGCTTTCTTT.

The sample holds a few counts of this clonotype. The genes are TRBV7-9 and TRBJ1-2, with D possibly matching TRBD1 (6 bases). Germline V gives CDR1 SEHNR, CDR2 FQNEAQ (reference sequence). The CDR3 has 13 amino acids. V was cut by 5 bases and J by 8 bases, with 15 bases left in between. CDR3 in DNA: TGTGCCAGCAGCGCACAGGGTTTGAGGGGCTACACCTTC. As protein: CASSAQGLRGYTF.

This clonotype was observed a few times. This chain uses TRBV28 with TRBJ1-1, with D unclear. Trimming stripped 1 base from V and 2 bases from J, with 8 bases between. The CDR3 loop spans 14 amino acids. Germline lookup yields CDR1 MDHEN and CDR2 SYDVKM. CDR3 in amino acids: CASSLFRLNTEAFF. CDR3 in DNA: TGTGCCAGCAGTTTATTCAGGTTAAACACTGAAGCTTTCTTT.

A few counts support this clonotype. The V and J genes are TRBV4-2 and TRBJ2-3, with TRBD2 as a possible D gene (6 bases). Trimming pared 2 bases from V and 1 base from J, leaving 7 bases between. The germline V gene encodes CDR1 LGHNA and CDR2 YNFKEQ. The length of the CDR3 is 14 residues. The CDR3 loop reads CASSQPGGTDTQYF. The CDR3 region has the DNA TGTGCCAGCAGCCAACCGGGAGGCACAGATACGCAGTATTTT.

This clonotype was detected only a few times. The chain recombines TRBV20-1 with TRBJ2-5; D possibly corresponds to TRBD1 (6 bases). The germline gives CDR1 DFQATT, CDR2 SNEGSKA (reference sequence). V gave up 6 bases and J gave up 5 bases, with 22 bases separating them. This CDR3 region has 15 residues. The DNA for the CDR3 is TGCAGTGCAGCAAGTAGTCAGGGGCGTCAGGAGACCCAGTACTTC. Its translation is CSAASSQGRQETQYF.

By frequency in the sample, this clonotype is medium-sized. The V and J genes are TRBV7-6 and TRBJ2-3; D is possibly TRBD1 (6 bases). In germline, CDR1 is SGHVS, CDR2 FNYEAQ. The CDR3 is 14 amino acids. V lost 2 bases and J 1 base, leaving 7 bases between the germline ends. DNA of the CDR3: TGTGCCAGCAGCTTACCAGGGGGCACAGATACGCAGTATTTT. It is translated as CASSLPGGTDTQYF. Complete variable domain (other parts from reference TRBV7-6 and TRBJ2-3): GAGVSQSPRYKVTKRGQDVALRCDPISGHVSLYWYRQALGQGPEFLTYFNYEAQQDKSGLPNDRFSAERPEGSISTLTIQRTEQRDSAMYRCASSLPGGTDTQYFGPGTRLTVL.

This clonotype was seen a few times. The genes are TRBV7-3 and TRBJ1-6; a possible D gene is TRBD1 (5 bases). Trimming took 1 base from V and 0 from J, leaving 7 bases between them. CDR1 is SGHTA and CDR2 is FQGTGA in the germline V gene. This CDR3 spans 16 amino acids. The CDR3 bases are TGTGCCAGCAGCTTAAGGGGGAGCTCCTATAATTCACCCCTCCACTTT. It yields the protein CASSLRGSSYNSPLHF.

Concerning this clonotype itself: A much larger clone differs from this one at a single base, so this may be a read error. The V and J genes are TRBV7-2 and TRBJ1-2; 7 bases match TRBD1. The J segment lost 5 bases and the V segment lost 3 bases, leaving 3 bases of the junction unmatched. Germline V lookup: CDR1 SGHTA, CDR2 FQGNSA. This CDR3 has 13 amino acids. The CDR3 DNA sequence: TGTGCCAGCAGCTTTAAACAGGGGTATGGCTACACCTTC. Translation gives CASSFKQGYGYTF.

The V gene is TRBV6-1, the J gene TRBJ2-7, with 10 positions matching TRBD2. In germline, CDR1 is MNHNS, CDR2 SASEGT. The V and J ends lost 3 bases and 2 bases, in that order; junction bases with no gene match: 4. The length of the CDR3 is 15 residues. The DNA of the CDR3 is TGTGCCAGCAGTGAGCTAGCGGGGGTGACCTACGAGCAGTACTTC. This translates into CASSELAGVTYEQYF.

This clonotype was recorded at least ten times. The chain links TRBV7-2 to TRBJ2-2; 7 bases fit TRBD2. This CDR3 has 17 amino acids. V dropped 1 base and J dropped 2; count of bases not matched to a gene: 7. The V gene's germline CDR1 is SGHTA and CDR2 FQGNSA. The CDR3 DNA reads TGTGCCAGCAGCTTAGACCCCCGGGACTACAACACCGGGGAGCTGTTTTTT. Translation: CASSLDPRDYNTGELFF.

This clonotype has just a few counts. DNA of the CDR3: TGTGCCAGCAGAGACCGGAACTATGGCTACACCTTC. This gives the protein CASRDRNYGYTF. The chain employs TRBV9 and TRBJ1-2; D is ambiguous. The CDR3 is 12 amino acids. V was clipped by 5 bases and J by 2 bases, with 7 bases between them. CDR1 and CDR2 (germline): SGDLS, YYNGEE.

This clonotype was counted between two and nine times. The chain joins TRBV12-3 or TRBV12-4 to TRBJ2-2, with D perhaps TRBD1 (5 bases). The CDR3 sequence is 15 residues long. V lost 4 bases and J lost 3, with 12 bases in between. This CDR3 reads CASSSGHSDTGELFF. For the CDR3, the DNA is TGTGCCAGCAGTTCCGGACATTCGGACACCGGGGAGCTGTTTTTT.

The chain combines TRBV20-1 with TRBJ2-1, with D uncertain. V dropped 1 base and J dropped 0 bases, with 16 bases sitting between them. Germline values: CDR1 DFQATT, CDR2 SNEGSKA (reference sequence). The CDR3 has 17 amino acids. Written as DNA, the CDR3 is TGCAGTGCTAGAGGTTGGGGAATGTGGAGCTCCTACAATGAGCAGTTCTTC. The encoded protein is CSARGWGMWSSYNEQFF.

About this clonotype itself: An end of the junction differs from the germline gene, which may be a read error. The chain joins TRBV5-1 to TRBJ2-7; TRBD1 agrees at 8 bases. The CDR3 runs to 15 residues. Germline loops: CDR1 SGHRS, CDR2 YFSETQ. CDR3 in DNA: TGCGCCAGCAGCTCCGGACAGGGAGGAACCTACGAGCTGTATTTC. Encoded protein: CASSSGQGGTYELYF.

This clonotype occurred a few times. The CDR3 nucleotides are TGCGCCAGCAGCTTGGCAGTTGACACTGAAGCTTTCTTT. This gives the protein CASSLAVDTEAFF. The chain recombines TRBV5-1 with TRBJ1-1; D is ambiguous. The CDR3 is 13 residues long. V lost 0 bases and J 3 bases, leaving 6 bases between the germline ends. CDR1 is SGHRS and CDR2 is YFSETQ in the germline V gene. The complete variable domain, with remaining parts taken from reference TRBV5-1 and TRBJ1-1, reads KAGVTQTPRYLIKTRGQQVTLSCSPISGHRSVSWYQQTPGQGLQFLFEYFSETQRNKGNFPGRFSGRQFSNSRSEMNVSTLELGDSALYLCASSLAVDTEAFFGQGTRLTVV.

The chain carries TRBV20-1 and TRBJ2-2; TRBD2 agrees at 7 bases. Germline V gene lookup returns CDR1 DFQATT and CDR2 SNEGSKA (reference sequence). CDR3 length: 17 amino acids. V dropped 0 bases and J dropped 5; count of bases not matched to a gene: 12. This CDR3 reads CSAREGRVAGLTGELFF. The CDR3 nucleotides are TGCAGTGCTAGAGAAGGGAGAGTAGCGGGTTTGACCGGGGAGCTGTTTTTT.

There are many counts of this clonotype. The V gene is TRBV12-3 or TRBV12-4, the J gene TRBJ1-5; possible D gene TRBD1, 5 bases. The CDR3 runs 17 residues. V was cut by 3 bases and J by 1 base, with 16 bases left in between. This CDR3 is CASSFNYGTGSNQPQHF. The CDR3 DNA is TGTGCCAGCAGTTTTAACTACGGGACGGGGAGCAATCAGCCCCAGCATTTT.

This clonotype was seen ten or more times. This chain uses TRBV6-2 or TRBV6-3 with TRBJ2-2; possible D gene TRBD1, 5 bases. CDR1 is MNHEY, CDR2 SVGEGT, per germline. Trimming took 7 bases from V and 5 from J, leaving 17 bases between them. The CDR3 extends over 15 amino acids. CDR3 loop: CASKGVGLWTGELFF. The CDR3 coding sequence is TGTGCCAGCAAAGGGGTTGGGTTATGGACCGGGGAGCTGTTTTTT.

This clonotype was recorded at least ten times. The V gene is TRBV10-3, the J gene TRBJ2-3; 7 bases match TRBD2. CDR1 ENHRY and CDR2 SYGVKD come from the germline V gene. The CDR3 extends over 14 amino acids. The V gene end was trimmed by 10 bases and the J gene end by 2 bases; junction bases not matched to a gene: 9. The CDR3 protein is CATNTGLPTDTQYF. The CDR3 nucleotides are TGTGCCACCAACACGGGACTACCCACAGATACGCAGTATTTT.

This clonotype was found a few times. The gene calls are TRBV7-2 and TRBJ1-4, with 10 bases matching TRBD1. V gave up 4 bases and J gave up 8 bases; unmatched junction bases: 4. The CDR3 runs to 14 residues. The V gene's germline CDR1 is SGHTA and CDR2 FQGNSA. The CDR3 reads CASSSGQGDEKLFF. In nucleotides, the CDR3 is TGTGCCAGCAGCTCTGGACAGGGGGACGAAAAACTGTTTTTT.

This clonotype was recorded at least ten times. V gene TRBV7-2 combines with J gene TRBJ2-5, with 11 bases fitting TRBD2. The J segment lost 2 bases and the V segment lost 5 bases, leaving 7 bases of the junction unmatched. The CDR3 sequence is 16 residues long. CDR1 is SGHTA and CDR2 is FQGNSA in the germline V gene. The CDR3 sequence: CASSRPGLAAQETQYF. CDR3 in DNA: TGTGCCAGCAGCCGCCCGGGACTAGCGGCTCAAGAGACCCAGTACTTC.

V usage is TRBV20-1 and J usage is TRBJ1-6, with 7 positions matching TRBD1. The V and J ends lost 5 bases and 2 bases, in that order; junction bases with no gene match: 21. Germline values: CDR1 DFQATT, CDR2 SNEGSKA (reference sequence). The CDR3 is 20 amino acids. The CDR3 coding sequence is TGCAGTGCTGGGGGAGACAGGGCCGACCCTTTGCTAGCCTATAATTCACCCCTCCACTTT. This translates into CSAGGDRADPLLAYNSPLHF.

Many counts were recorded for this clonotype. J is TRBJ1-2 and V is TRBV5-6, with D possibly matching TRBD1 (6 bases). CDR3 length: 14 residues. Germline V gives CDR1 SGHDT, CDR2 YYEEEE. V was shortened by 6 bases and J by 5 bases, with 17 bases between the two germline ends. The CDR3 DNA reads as TGTGCCAGCAACACTGCAGGGGCCCCATATGGCTACACCTTC. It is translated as CASNTAGAPYGYTF.

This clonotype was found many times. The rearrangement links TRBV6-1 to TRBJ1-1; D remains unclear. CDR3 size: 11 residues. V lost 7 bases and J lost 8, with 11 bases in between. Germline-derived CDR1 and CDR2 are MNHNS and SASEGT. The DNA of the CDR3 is TGTGCCAGCACCGGGTCAGTCGAAGCTTTCTTT. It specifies CASTGSVEAFF.